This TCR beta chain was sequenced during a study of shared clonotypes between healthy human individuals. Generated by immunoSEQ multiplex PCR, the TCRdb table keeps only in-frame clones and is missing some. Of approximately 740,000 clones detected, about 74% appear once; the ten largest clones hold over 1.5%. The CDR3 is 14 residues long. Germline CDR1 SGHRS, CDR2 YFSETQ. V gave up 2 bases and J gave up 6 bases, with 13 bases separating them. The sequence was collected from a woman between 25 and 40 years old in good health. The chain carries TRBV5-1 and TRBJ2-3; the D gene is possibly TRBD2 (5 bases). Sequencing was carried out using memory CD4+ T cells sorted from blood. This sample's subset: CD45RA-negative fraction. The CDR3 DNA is TGCGCCAGCAGCTTAGACCGCCGAGGGGATACGCAGTATTTT. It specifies CASSLDRRGDTQYF.